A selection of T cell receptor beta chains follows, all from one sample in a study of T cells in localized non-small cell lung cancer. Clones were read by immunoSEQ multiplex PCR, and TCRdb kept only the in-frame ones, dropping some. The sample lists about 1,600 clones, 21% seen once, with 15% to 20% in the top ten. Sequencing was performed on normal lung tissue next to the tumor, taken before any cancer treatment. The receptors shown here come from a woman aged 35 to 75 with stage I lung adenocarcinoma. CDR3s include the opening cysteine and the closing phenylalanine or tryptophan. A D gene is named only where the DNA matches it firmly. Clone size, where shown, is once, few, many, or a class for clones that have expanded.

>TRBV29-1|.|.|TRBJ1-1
CSVLIQELNTEAFF
TGCAGCGTTCTCATACAGGAGTTGAACACTGAAGCTTTCTTT
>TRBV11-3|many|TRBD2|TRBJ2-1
CASSFRLAGGRDEQFF
TGTGCCAGCAGCTTTCGACTAGCGGGGGGGCGGGATGAGCAGTTCTTC
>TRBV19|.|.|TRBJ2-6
CASSGGLWETEANVLTF
TGTGCCAGTAGTGGGGGGCTCTGGGAGACCGAGGCCAACGTCCTGACTTTC
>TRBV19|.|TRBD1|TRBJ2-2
CASSEDRANTGELFF
TGTGCCAGTAGCGAGGACAGGGCGAACACCGGGGAGCTGTTTTTT
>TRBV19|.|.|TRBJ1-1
CASSIGQGWVTEAFF
TGTGCCAGTAGTATCGGCCAGGGGTGGGTCACTGAAGCTTTCTTT
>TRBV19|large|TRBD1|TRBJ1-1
CASSPQGAAEAFF
TGTGCCAGTAGTCCTCAGGGGGCTGCTGAAGCTTTCTTT
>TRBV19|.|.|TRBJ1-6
CASSIDLVSSPLHF
TGTGCCAGTAGTATAGATCTGGTGTCATCACCCCTCCACTTT
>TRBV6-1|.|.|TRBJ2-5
CASSEALLASSQETQYF
TGTGCCAGCAGTGAAGCGCTTCTGGCTAGCTCCCAAGAGACCCAGTACTTC
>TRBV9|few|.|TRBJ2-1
CASSVGQHNEQFF
TGTGCCAGCAGCGTAGGACAGCACAATGAGCAGTTCTTC
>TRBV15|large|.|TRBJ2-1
CATSRDGGNNEQFF
TGTGCCACCAGCAGAGACGGGGGTAACAATGAGCAGTTCTTC
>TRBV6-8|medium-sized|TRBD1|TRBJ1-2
CASRNRGQGAYGYTF
TGTGCCAGCAGAAACAGGGGACAGGGGGCCTATGGCTACACCTTC
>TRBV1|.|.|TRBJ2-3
CASSHLAEATDTQYF
TGCGCCAGCAGCCACTTAGCGGAAGCCACAGATACGCAGTATTTT
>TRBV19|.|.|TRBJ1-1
CASSMGQGSRAFF
TGTGCCAGTAGTATGGGTCAGGGCTCCCGGGCTTTCTTT
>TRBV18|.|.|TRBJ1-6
CASSPTGNNSPLHF
TGTGCCAGCTCACCAACAGGGAATAATTCACCCCTCCACTTT
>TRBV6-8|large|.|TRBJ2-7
CASRLLSPYEQYF
TGTGCCAGCAGGCTCCTCAGCCCCTACGAGCAGTACTTC
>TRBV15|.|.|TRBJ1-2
CATSRDWGRPGYTF
TGTGCCACCAGCAGAGATTGGGGCAGGCCCGGCTACACCTTC
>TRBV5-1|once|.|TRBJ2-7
CASSLGGSNYEQYF
TGCGCCAGCAGCTTGGGCGGATCTAATTACGAGCAGTACTTC
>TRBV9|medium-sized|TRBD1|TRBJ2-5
CASSDFGTGVEETQYF
TGTGCCAGCAGTGACTTTGGGACAGGGGTCGAAGAGACCCAGTACTTC
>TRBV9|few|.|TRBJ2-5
CASSASWASSQYF
TGTGCCAGCAGCGCCTCCTGGGCGTCCTCACAGTACTTC
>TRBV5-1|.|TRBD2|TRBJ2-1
CASSLESASGGNNEQFF
TGCGCCAGCAGCTTGGAATCCGCTAGCGGGGGAAACAATGAGCAGTTCTTC
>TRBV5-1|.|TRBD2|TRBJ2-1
CASSLGTSGGRRFF
TGCGCCAGCAGCTTGGGGACTAGCGGGGGGCGCCGGTTCTTC
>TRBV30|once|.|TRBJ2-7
CAWRWLGPYEQYF
TGTGCCTGGAGGTGGCTGGGGCCCTACGAGCAGTACTTC
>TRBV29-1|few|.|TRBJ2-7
CSVEGQGAHEQYF
TGCAGCGTTGAAGGGCAGGGTGCCCACGAGCAGTACTTC
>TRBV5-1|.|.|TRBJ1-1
CASTLTDTRNTEAFF
TGCGCCAGCACCTTAACGGACACTAGGAACACTGAAGCTTTCTTT
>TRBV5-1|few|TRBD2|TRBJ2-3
CASSPGGGPDTQYF
TGCGCCAGCAGCCCGGGAGGGGGGCCAGATACGCAGTATTTT
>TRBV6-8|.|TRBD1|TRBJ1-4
CASSYPGQGSEKLFF
TGTGCCAGCAGTTACCCCGGACAGGGGAGCGAAAAACTGTTTTTT
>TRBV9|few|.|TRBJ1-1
CASRTGPAAEAFF
TGTGCCAGCAGGACTGGCCCGGCGGCTGAAGCTTTCTTT
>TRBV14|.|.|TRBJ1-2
CASSQVMLGTTYGYTF
TGTGCCAGCAGCCAAGTCATGCTCGGGACAACCTATGGCTACACCTTC
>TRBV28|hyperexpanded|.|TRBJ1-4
CASSSHRPVNEKLFF
TGTGCCAGCAGTTCGCACAGGCCTGTTAATGAAAAACTGTTTTTT
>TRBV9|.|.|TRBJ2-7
CASSVAGSTEGYEQYF
TGTGCCAGCAGCGTAGCTGGATCGACAGAGGGCTACGAGCAGTACTTC
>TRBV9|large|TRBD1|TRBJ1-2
CASSPRDSQDYGYTF
TGTGCCAGCAGCCCCCGGGACAGTCAAGACTATGGCTACACCTTC
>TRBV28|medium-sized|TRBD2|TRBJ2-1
CASSLNSGLAEYNEQFF
TGTGCCAGCAGCCTCAACTCGGGACTAGCGGAATACAATGAGCAGTTCTTC
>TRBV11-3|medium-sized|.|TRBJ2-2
CASSLGGGGTGELFF
TGTGCCAGCAGCTTGGGTGGAGGCGGCACCGGGGAGCTGTTTTTT
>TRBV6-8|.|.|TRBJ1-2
CASSPGRRGYTF
TGTGCCAGCAGCCCTGGACGGAGGGGCTACACCTTC
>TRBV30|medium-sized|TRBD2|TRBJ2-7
CAWGSGTTYEQYF
TGTGCCTGGGGAAGCGGGACTACCTACGAGCAGTACTTC
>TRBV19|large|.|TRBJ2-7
CASMDANRYEQYF
TGTGCCAGCATGGACGCTAATCGGTACGAGCAGTACTTC
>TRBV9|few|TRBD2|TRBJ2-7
CASSASGRNSEQYF
TGTGCCAGCAGCGCTAGCGGGAGGAATAGCGAGCAGTACTTC
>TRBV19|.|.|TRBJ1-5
CASTTYWADSNQPQHF
TGTGCCAGTACCACATATTGGGCGGATAGCAATCAGCCCCAGCATTTT
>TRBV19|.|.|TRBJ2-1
CASSISYPGEQFF
TGTGCCAGTAGTATCAGCTATCCGGGTGAGCAGTTCTTC
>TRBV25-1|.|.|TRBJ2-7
CATRNGLSEQYF
TGTGCCACTCGAAACGGGCTAAGCGAGCAGTACTTC
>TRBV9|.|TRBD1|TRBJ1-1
CASSPRQGTNTEAFF
TGTGCCAGCAGCCCACGACAGGGGACGAACACTGAAGCTTTCTTT
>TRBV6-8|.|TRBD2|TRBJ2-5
CASSELAGGGETQYF
TGTGCCAGCAGCGAGCTAGCGGGGGGCGGGGAGACCCAGTACTTC
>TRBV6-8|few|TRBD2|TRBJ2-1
CASSGGTNYNEQFF
TGTGCCAGCAGTGGGGGGACTAACTACAATGAGCAGTTCTTC
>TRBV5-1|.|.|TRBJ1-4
CASSLDGVGEEKLFF
TGCGCCAGCAGCTTGGATGGGGTAGGGGAGGAAAAACTGTTTTTT
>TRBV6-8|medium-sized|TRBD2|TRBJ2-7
CASSYSNRLAGVYEQYF
TGTGCCAGCAGTTACTCGAATAGACTAGCGGGGGTATACGAGCAGTACTTC
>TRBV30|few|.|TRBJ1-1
CAWSGTVMNTEAFF
TGTGCCTGGAGTGGGACAGTAATGAACACTGAAGCTTTCTTT
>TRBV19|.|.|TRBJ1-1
CASSMAGRLEAFF
TGTGCCAGTAGTATGGCCGGACGACTTGAAGCTTTCTTT
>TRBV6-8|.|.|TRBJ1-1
CASRNPAGTEAFF
TGTGCCAGCCGTAACCCCGCGGGCACTGAAGCTTTCTTT
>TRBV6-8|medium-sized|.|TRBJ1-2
CASSCGHRFNYGYTF
TGTGCCAGCAGTTGCGGCCACAGGTTTAACTATGGCTACACCTTC
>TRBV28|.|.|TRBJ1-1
CASSLEWEGRLAGNTEAFF
TGTGCCAGCAGTTTAGAATGGGAGGGGCGCCTGGCGGGGAACACTGAAGCTTTCTTT
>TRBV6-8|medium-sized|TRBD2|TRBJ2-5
CASRPSGLAGETQYF
TGTGCCAGCAGACCCTCGGGACTAGCGGGTGAGACCCAGTACTTC
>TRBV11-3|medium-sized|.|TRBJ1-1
CASSLRGRSSADTEAFF
TGTGCCAGCAGCTTAAGGGGAAGGTCGTCGGCGGACACTGAAGCTTTCTTT
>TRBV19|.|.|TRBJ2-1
CASTIQDEQFF
TGTGCCAGTACCATCCAAGATGAGCAGTTCTTC